This T cell receptor beta chain derives from a study of T-cell reconstitution after alpha-beta-depleted transplantation in children. Study observations and caveats: By about two months after transplant, alpha-beta T cells reportedly arose from several hundred graft clones that had expanded.

A word on this clonotype: What it recognizes is unknown.

Preparation of the TCRbeta library used unique molecular identifiers. MiXCR, applied by TCRdb to the PCR reads, yields one record per CDR3 protein. The sample includes hundreds of thousands of distinct CDR3 sequences, around 13% of them seen just once. This CDR3 is 12 amino acids long. Germline V lookup: CDR1 ENHRY, CDR2 SYGVKD. The V and J ends lost 2 bases and 3 bases respectively, with 5 bases between them. The chain recombines TRBV10-3 with TRBJ2-7; D is unclear. This sample comprised PBMCs, obtained before TCRalphabeta/CD19-depleted stem cell transplant. This TCR was recovered from a girl between 2 and 10 years old with congenital amegakaryocytic thrombocytopenia, due to receive a stem cell transplant. CDR3 sequence: CAISETGYEQYF. The CDR3 region has the DNA TGTGCCATCAGTGAGACCGGCTACGAGCAGTACTTC.